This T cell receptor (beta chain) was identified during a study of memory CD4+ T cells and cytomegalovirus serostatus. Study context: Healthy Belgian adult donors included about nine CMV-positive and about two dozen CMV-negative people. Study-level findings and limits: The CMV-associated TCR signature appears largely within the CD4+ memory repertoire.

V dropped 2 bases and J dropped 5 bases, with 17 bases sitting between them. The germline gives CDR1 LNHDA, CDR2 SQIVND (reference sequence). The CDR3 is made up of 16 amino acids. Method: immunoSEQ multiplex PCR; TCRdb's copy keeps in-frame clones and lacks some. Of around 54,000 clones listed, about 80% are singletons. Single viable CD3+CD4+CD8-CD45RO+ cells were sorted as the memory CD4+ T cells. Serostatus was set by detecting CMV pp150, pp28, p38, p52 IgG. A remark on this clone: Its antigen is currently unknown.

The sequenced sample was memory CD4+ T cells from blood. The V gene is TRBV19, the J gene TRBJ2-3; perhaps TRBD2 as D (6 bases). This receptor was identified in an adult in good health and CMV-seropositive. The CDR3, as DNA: TGTGCCAGTAGTATAACTGATGGGGGAGGCCAAGATACGCAGTATTTT. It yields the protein CASSITDGGGQDTQYF.